This TCR beta chain was recovered during a study of breast tumors, draining lymph nodes, adjacent tissues. Study results and limitations: Data only fit, rather than demonstrated, lymph node origin of most tumor T cells. Data fit most tumor T cells coming from lymph node, expanding in tumor. Luminal-like breast cancer showed significantly higher tumor–nontumor repertoire similarity than basal-like. Compared with lymph nodes, tumors were less diverse; compared with nontumor tissue, more.

Comment on this clonotype: Its antigen is not identified.

Germline V lookup: CDR1 SGHTA, CDR2 FQGNSA. This CDR3 contains 13 residues. Trimming cost V 2 bases and J 9 bases, with 11 bases left between them. Each CDR3 protein is one row after TCRdb ran MiXCR on the multiplex PCR reads. Of about 22,000 distinct CDR3 sequences in the sample, under 60% were seen once. The chain is built from TRBV7-2 and TRBJ2-4; tentatively, D is TRBD2 (6 bases). Material: breast tumor tissue. This TCR derives from a female donor with breast cancer. Some clones in this sample may be carry-over from other donors' samples. CDR3 in DNA: TGTGCCAGCAGCTTAATGGGGGGTGCCATTCAGTACTTC. This encodes CASSLMGGAIQYF. The full variable domain, completed using reference TRBV7-2 and TRBJ2-4, is GAGVSQSPSNKVTEKGKDVELRCDPISGHTALYWYRQSLGQGLEFLIYFQGNSAPDKSGLPSDRFSAERTGGSVSTLTIQRTQQEDSAVYLCASSLMGGAIQYFGAGTRLSVL.